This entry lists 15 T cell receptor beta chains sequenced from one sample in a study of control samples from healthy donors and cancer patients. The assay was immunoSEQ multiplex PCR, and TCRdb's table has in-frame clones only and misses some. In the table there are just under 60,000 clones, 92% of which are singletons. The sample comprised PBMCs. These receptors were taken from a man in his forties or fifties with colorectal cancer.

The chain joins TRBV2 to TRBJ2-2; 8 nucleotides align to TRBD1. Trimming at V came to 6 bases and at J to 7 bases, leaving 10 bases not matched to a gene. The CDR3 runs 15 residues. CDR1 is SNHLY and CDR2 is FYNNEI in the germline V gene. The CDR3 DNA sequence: TGTGCCAGCAGGGACAGGGCAGGGTATGGCGGGGAGCTGTTTTTT. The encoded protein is CASRDRAGYGGELFF.

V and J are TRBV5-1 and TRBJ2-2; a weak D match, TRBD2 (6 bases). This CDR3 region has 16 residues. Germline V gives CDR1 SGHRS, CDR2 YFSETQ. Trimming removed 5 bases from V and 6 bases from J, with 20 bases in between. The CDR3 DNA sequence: TGCGCCAGCAGTGTAGCGGCGGACACAAAGTCCGGGGAGCTGTTTTTT. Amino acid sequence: CASSVAADTKSGELFF.

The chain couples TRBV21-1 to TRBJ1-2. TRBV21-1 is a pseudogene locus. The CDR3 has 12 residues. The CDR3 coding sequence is TGTGCCAGCAGCACGTACAACTATGGCTACACCTTC. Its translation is CASSTYNYGYTF.

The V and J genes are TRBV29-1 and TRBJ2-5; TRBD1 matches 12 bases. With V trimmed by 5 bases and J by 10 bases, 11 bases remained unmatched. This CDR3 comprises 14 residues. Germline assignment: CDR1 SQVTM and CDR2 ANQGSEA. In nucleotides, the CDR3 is TGCAGCGTTAAAGTCGGGACAGGGGGCGAGGGCCAGTACTTC. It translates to CSVKVGTGGEGQYF. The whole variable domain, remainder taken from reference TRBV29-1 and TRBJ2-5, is SAVISQKPSRDICQRGTSLTIQCQVDSQVTMMFWYRQQPGQSLTLIATANQGSEATYESGFVIDKFPISRPNLTFSTLTVSNMSPEDSSIYLCSVKVGTGGEGQYFGPGTRLLVL.

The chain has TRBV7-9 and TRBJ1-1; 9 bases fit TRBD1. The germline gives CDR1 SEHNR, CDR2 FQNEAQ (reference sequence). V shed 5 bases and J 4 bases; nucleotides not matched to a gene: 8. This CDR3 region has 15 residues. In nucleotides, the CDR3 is TGTGCCAGCAGCACAACAGGGGGCGGTCGCACTGAAGCTTTCTTT. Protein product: CASSTTGGGRTEAFF.

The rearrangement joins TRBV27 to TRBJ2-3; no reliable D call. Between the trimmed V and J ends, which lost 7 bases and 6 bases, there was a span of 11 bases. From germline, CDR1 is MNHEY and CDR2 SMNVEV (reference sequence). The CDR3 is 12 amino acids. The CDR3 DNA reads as TGTGCCAGCACCTCCGGGCACGATACGCAGTATTTT. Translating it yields CASTSGHDTQYF.

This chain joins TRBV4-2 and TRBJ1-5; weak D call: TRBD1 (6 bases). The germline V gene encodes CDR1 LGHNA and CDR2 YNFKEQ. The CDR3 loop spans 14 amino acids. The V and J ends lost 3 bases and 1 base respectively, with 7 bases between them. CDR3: CASSQGASNQPQHF. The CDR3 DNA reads TGTGCCAGCAGCCAGGGGGCCAGCAATCAGCCCCAGCATTTT.

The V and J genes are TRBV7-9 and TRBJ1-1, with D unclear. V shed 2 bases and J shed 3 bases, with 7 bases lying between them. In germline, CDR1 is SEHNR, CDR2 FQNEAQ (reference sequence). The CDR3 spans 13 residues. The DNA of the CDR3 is TGTGCCAGCAGCTTATATTCTTACACTGAAGCTTTCTTT. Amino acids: CASSLYSYTEAFF.

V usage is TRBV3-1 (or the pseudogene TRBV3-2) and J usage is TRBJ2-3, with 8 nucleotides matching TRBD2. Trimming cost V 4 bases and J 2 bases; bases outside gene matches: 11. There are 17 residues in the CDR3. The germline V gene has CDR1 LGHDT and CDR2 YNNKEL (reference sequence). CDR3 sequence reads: CASSLWGSGATTDTQYF. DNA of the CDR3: TGTGCCAGCAGCCTTTGGGGTAGCGGGGCTACCACAGATACGCAGTATTTT.

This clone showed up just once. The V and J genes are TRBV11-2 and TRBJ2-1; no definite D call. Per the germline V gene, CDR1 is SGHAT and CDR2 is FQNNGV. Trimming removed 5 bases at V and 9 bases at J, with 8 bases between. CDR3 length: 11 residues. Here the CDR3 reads CASSRATEQFF. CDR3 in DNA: TGTGCCAGCAGCCGGGCGACTGAGCAGTTCTTC.

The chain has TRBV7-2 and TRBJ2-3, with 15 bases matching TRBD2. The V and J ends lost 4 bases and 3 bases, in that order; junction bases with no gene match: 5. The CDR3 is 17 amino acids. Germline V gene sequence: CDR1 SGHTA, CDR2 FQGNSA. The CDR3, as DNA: TGTGCCAGCAGCTGGGGACTAGCGGGGGGAGTGACAGATACGCAGTATTTT. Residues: CASSWGLAGGVTDTQYF. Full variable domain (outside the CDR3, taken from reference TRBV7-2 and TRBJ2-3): GAGVSQSPSNKVTEKGKDVELRCDPISGHTALYWYRQSLGQGLEFLIYFQGNSAPDKSGLPSDRFSAERTGGSVSTLTIQRTQQEDSAVYLCASSWGLAGGVTDTQYFGPGTRLTVL.

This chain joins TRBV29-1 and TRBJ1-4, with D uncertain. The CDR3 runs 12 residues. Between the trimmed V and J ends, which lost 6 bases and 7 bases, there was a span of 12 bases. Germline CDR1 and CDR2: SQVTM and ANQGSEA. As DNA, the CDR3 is TGCAGCGTGATGGGAGTTGGTGAAAAACTGTTTTTT. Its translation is CSVMGVGEKLFF.

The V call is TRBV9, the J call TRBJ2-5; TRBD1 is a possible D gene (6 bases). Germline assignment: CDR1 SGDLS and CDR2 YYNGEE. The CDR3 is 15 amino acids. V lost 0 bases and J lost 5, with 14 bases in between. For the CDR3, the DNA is TGTGCCAGCAGCGTAGCTACTGGGGGCGGGGAGACCCAGTACTTC. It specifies CASSVATGGGETQYF.

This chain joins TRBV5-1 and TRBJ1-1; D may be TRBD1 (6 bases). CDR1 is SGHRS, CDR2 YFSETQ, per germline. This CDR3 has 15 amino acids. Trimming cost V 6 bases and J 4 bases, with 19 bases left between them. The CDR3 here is CASNGEGVRATEAFF. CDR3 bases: TGCGCCAGCAATGGAGAGGGGGTACGGGCCACTGAAGCTTTCTTT.

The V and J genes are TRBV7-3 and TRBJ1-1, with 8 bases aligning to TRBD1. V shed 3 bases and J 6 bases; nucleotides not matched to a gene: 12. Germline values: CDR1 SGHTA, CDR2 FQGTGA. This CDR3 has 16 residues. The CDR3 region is CASSFAVGQGHPEAFF. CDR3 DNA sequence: TGTGCCAGCAGCTTCGCTGTCGGACAGGGTCATCCTGAAGCTTTCTTT.